This TCR beta chain derives from a study of blood T cell repertoires in COVID-19. Germline V gene sequence: CDR1 SGHDT, CDR2 YYEEEE. Between the trimmed V and J ends, which lost 2 bases and 1 base, there was a span of 16 bases. This CDR3 region has 18 residues. Generated by immunoSEQ multiplex PCR, the TCRdb table keeps only in-frame clones and is missing some. Here the sample spans about 94,000 clones, about four fifths being singletons. The source material was peripheral blood. The sequence came from a man in his sixties with acute or convalescent COVID-19. The gene calls are TRBV5-6 and TRBJ1-6; TRBD1 is a possible D gene (6 bases). CDR3 sequence (DNA): TGTGCCAGCAGCTTTGGCTGGGGGCAGGAATCCTATAATTCACCCCTCCACTTT. Amino acid sequence: CASSFGWGQESYNSPLHF.